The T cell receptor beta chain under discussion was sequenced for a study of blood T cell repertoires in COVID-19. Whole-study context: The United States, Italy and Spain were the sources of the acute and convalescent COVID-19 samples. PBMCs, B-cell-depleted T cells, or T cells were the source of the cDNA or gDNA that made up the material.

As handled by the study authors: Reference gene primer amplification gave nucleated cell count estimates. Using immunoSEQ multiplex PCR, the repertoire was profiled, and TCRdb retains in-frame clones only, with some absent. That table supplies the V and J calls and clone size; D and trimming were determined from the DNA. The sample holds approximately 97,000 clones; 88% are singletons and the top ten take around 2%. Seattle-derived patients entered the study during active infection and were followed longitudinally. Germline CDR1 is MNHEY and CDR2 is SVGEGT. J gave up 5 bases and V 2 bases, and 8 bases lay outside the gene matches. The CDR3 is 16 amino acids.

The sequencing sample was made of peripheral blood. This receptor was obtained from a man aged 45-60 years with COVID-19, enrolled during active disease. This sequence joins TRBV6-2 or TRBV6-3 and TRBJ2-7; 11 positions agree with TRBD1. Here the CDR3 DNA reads TGTGCCAGCAGTTACGCCGGACAGGGGGCTCCCAACGAGCAGTACTTC. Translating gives CASSYAGQGAPNEQYF.